This TCR beta chain was recorded in a study of early T cells in non-severe SARS-CoV-2 infection. Germline assignment: CDR1 DFQATT and CDR2 SNEGSKA (reference sequence). This CDR3 contains 13 residues. Trimming removed 2 bases at V and 5 bases at J, with 10 bases between. Attached unique molecular identifiers marked individual cDNA molecules. Each CDR3 protein is one row after TCRdb ran MiXCR on the 5' RACE reads. The table lists some 66,000 distinct CDR3 sequences, approximately 9.1% of them singletons. The J gene is TRBJ1-5, the V gene TRBV20-1; D possibly corresponds to TRBD1 (6 bases). The receptor's source is an adult who was a healthcare worker with PCR-confirmed SARS-CoV-2 infection or an uninfected control (not recorded which). The sequenced sample consisted of whole blood. The DNA of the CDR3 is TGCAGTGCTAGACAACAGGGCGATCAGCCCCAGCATTTT. It encodes CSARQQGDQPQHF.